This T cell receptor beta chain was obtained from a study of cytomegalovirus exposure and HLA in healthy donors. Trimming took off 4 bases at V and 2 bases at J, with 15 bases between the two ends. In germline, CDR1 is KGHSH, CDR2 LQKENI. This CDR3 is built from 15 residues. 60 Vbeta and 13 Jbeta primers were used in PCR. Sequencing used immunoSEQ multiplex PCR; TCRdb keeps in-frame clones, though not all of them. The sample lists around 150,000 clones, over 70% seen once, with 2.5% to 3% in the top ten. V usage is TRBV18 and J usage is TRBJ2-7; perhaps TRBD2 as D (6 bases). Sequencing was done on a sample of PBMCs. This clonotype originated in a male donor in good health and CMV-seronegative. CDR3 region: CASSHSAGMTYEQYF. The CDR3 DNA sequence: TGTGCCAGCTCACATTCCGCGGGAATGACCTACGAGCAGTACTTC.